The next 2 T cell receptor beta chains were all read from a single sample in a study of T-cell memory formation after mild COVID-19. MiXCR, applied by TCRdb to the 5' RACE reads, yields one record per CDR3 protein. This table has roughly 450,000 distinct CDR3 sequences, roughly 18% appearing once. Sequencing was carried out using PBMCs or a T cell subset sorted from them (not recorded which). These receptors all stem from a man between 18 and 35 years old who had mild COVID-19 (a few samples of this study predate the infection). Cell type and time point are not known.

The chain uses TRBV10-1 and TRBJ1-2; possibly TRBD1 for D (6 bases). Trimming pared 11 bases from V and 8 bases from J, leaving 21 bases between. CDR1 is WNHNN, CDR2 SYGVQD, per germline (reference sequence). This CDR3 is built from 13 residues. CDR3 protein: CAYTRGGGNGYTF. CDR3 in DNA: TGCGCCTACACCCGAGGGGGGGGCAACGGCTACACCTTC.

This clonotype showed up just a few times. The gene calls are TRBV7-2 and TRBJ1-5, with D hard to call. The germline gives CDR1 SGHTA, CDR2 FQGNSA. Trimming took off 1 base at V and 6 bases at J, with 13 bases between the two ends. The CDR3 is made up of 15 amino acids. Here the CDR3 DNA reads TGTGCCAGCAGCTTAGTTAGCGGGCACGGTCAGCCCCAGCATTTT. This encodes CASSLVSGHGQPQHF.